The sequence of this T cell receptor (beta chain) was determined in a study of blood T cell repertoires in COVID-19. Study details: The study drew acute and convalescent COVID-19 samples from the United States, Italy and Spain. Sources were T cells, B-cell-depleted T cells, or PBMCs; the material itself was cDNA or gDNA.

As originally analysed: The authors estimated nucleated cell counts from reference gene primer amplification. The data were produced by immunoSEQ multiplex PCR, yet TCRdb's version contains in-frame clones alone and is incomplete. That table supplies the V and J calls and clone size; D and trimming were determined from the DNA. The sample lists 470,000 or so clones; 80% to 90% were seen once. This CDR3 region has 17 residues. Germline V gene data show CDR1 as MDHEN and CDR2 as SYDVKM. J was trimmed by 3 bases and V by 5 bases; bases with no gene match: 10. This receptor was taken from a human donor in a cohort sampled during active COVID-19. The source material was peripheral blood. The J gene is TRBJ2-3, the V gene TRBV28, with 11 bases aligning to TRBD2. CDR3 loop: CASSPLGLAGGTDTQYF. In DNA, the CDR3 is TGTGCCAGCAGTCCCCTTGGGCTAGCGGGAGGAACAGATACGCAGTATTTT.